The 32 T cell receptor beta chains reported below all come from one sample, sequenced in a study of blood T cell repertoires in COVID-19. Sequenced by immunoSEQ multiplex PCR; TCRdb stores in-frame clones only, minus some. There are 95,000 to 150,000 clones in the sample; approximately 83% occur only once, and 25% to 30% lies in the top ten. What was sequenced was peripheral blood. All receptors come from a woman older than 75 with acute or convalescent COVID-19.

The CDR3 nucleotides read TGTGCCAGCAGTAAGACAGGGGGAGAGACCCAGTACTTC. Residues: CASSKTGGETQYF. The genes are TRBV11-3 and TRBJ2-5; 9 bases align to TRBD1. The trim removed 6 bases at V and 4 bases at J, leaving 3 bases unmatched. Germline V lookup: CDR1 SGHNT, CDR2 YENEEA. The CDR3 totals 13 residues.

This clone showed up just once. The sample has other DNA sequences that encode this CDR3 too. The J gene is TRBJ1-1, the V gene TRBV2; 7 positions match TRBD1. Germline V gene lookup returns CDR1 SNHLY and CDR2 FYNNEI. Trimming removed 6 bases from V and 0 bases from J; junction bases left unmatched: 4. CDR3 size: 14 residues. The CDR3 reads CASRETGLNTEAFF. The CDR3 DNA reads as TGTGCCAGCAGAGAGACAGGGCTGAACACTGAAGCTTTCTTT.

The chain uses TRBV4-3 and TRBJ1-2; D perhaps matches TRBD1 (5 bases). Trimming left V 2 bases short and J 8 bases short, with 12 bases between. In germline, CDR1 is LGHNA, CDR2 YSLEER. CDR3 length: 13 amino acids. CDR3 coding DNA: TGCGCCAGCAGCCAAAGGGGAGGAGGAGGCTACACCTTC. Translated: CASSQRGGGGYTF.

In this sample, this clone turned up once. This chain links TRBV14 with TRBJ2-1, with a tentative D call TRBD1 (6 bases). The CDR3 sequence is 16 residues long. Germline V lookup: CDR1 SGHDN, CDR2 FVKESK. Trimming stripped 5 bases from V and 7 bases from J, with 21 bases between. The CDR3 protein is CASSSVRGVGRNEQFF. CDR3 nucleotides: TGTGCCAGCAGCTCAGTCAGGGGCGTCGGTAGGAATGAGCAGTTCTTC.

The chain carries TRBV2 and TRBJ1-5, with TRBD1 matching over 7 bases. This CDR3 contains 15 residues. The germline V gene encodes CDR1 SNHLY and CDR2 FYNNEI. The V segment lost 6 bases and the J segment 2 bases; nucleotides outside the gene matches: 7. CDR3 in amino acids: CASRVDRVGNQPQHF. CDR3 coding DNA: TGTGCCAGCAGGGTAGACAGGGTGGGCAATCAGCCCCAGCATTTT.

J is TRBJ1-1 and V is TRBV10-3; D may be TRBD1 (6 bases). CDR3 size: 18 residues. Germline CDR1 ENHRY, CDR2 SYGVKD. Trimming removed 10 bases from V and 0 bases from J, with 27 bases in between. CDR3 sequence: CATQGGAGASGMNTEAFF. CDR3 nucleotide sequence: TGTGCCACGCAAGGGGGAGCAGGGGCGTCCGGCATGAACACTGAAGCTTTCTTT.

The chain uses TRBV2 and TRBJ1-1; unclear D gene. CDR1 and CDR2 (germline): SNHLY, FYNNEI. The CDR3 runs 16 residues. V gave up 8 bases and J gave up 1 base, with 20 bases separating them. CDR3 coding DNA: TGTGCCAGCCTCTCAGGTTTGTTAGAAAAGAACACTGAAGCTTTCTTT. Residues: CASLSGLLEKNTEAFF.

This clone was seen only a few times. The chain joins TRBV7-9 to TRBJ1-2; D gene uncertain. Germline V lookup: CDR1 SEHNR, CDR2 FQNEAQ (reference sequence). With 1 base removed from V and 7 bases from J, the gap between germline ends came to 13 bases. CDR3 length equals 14 residues. The CDR3 region is CASSLEGSAGGYTF. The CDR3 region has the DNA TGTGCCAGCAGCTTAGAAGGGAGTGCCGGTGGCTACACCTTC. Full variable domain (outside the CDR3, taken from reference TRBV7-9 and TRBJ1-2): DTGVSQNPRHKITKRGQNVTFRCDPISEHNRLYWYRQTLGQGPEFLTYFQNEAQLEKSRLLSDRFSAERPKGSFSTLEIQRTEQGDSAMYLCASSLEGSAGGYTFGSGTRLTVV.

The chain combines TRBV28 with TRBJ2-3, with 8 bases aligning to TRBD1. The germline gives CDR1 MDHEN, CDR2 SYDVKM. The CDR3 is 14 residues long. V lost 7 bases and J lost 4; bases outside the gene matches: 7. The CDR3 here is CASTTPGGPDTQYF. The CDR3 DNA reads TGTGCCAGCACCACCCCAGGGGGCCCAGATACGCAGTATTTT.

This clone was seen at least ten times. The V and J genes are TRBV14 and TRBJ1-2; 8 nucleotides line up with TRBD1. There are 15 residues in the CDR3. The V and J ends lost 6 bases and 4 bases, in that order; junction bases with no gene match: 10. The germline V gene encodes CDR1 SGHDN and CDR2 FVKESK. The DNA for the CDR3 is TGTGCCAGCAGTCGAGCCGGGACAGGAGTCTATGGCTACACCTTC. Translated, it gives CASSRAGTGVYGYTF.

The chain couples TRBV7-9 to TRBJ1-1, with 12 positions matching TRBD1. The germline V gene has CDR1 SEHNR and CDR2 FQNEAQ (reference sequence). The V and J ends lost 4 bases and 0 bases, in that order; junction bases with no gene match: 3. CDR3 size: 16 residues. In DNA form, the CDR3 reads TGTGCCAGCAGCTGGGGACAGGGGGCGATGAACACTGAAGCTTTCTTT. Its protein product is CASSWGQGAMNTEAFF.

The chain combines TRBV5-8 with TRBJ2-5, with 9 nucleotides matching TRBD1. Germline V gene sequence: CDR1 SGHTS, CDR2 YDEGEE. This CDR3 spans 13 amino acids. Unmatched junction bases numbered 6, after V lost 9 bases and J lost 3 bases. CDR3 nucleotides: TGTGCCAACGTCGGACAGGGGAAAGAGACCCAGTACTTC. Residues: CANVGQGKETQYF.

The chain combines TRBV5-1 with TRBJ2-1, with D uncertain. Between the trimmed V and J ends, which lost 0 bases and 9 bases, there was a span of 7 bases. The germline V gene encodes CDR1 SGHRS and CDR2 YFSETQ. The CDR3 spans 12 residues. CDR3 coding DNA: TGCGCCAGCAGCTTGGGACATAGTGAGCAGTTCTTC. Protein sequence: CASSLGHSEQFF.

This sequence joins TRBV5-1 and TRBJ2-6; 8 bases are a match to TRBD1. Germline V gives CDR1 SGHRS, CDR2 YFSETQ. This CDR3 is built from 16 residues. The trim removed 4 bases at V and 1 base at J, leaving 4 bases unmatched. The CDR3 loop is CASSGQGISGANVLTF. The DNA for the CDR3 is TGCGCCAGCAGCGGACAGGGTATTTCTGGGGCCAACGTCCTGACTTTC.

Details on this clone: A junction boundary mismatches the germline segment, possibly from a read error. The rearrangement links TRBV5-1 to TRBJ1-1; D may be TRBD1 (5 bases). Germline-derived CDR1 and CDR2 are SGHRS and YFSETQ. The CDR3 contains 12 residues. The CDR3 protein is CASGPPRQSHVF. The DNA of the CDR3 is TGCGCCAGCGGGCCTCCCCGACAGTCCCATGTCTTT. Looking up the rest from reference TRBV5-1 and TRBJ1-1 gives the full variable domain: KAGVTQTPRYLIKTRGQQVTLSCSPISGHRSVSWYQQTPGQGLQFLFEYFSETQRNKGNFPGRFSGRQFSNSRSEMNVSTLELGDSALYLCASGPPRQSHVFGQGTRLTVV.

This sequence joins TRBV5-6 and TRBJ1-2; 10 nucleotides match TRBD1. V lost 0 bases to trimming and J lost 8 bases; unmatched junction nucleotides: 4. CDR1 and CDR2 (germline): SGHDT, YYEEEE. The CDR3 runs 14 residues. The CDR3 nucleotides are TGTGCCAGCAGCTTGGGACAGGGGGCGCGGGGCTACACCTTC. Amino acids: CASSLGQGARGYTF.

The rearrangement uses TRBV5-1 and TRBJ1-3; weak D call: TRBD1 (5 bases). This CDR3 has 14 amino acids. Germline loops: CDR1 SGHRS, CDR2 YFSETQ. Trimming shortened V by 4 bases and J by 9 bases, and 17 bases separated the two germline ends. As DNA, the CDR3 is TGCGCCAGCAGCCCAGATCACACAAGGGGCACCATATATTTT. Protein sequence: CASSPDHTRGTIYF.

The chain joins TRBV2 to TRBJ1-6; D gene unclear. This CDR3 contains 11 residues. The germline V gene has CDR1 SNHLY and CDR2 FYNNEI. V dropped 2 bases and J dropped 17 bases, with 10 bases sitting between them. The CDR3 coding sequence is TGTGCCAGCAGTGAAATGGCGCGGATCCACTTT. It translates to CASSEMARIHF.

The chain has TRBV27 and TRBJ2-5, with 12 bases aligning to TRBD2. The germline V gene encodes CDR1 MNHEY and CDR2 SMNVEV (reference sequence). CDR3 length equals 15 residues. With 6 bases clipped from V and 5 bases from J, the junction kept 7 bases outside the gene matches. CDR3 nucleotides: TGTGCCAGCAGGGCCCTAGCGGGGGGGAGGGAGACCCAGTACTTC. Its protein is CASRALAGGRETQYF.

The V gene is TRBV7-9, the J gene TRBJ1-4, with D perhaps TRBD1 (6 bases). Germline V gene data show CDR1 as SEHNR and CDR2 as FQNEAQ (reference sequence). Trimming pared 4 bases from V and 4 bases from J, leaving 13 bases between. This CDR3 is built from 15 residues. The CDR3 sequence: CASSSSGQRNEKLFF. In nucleotides, the CDR3 is TGTGCCAGCAGCTCCTCGGGACAACGTAATGAAAAACTGTTTTTT. Variable domain in full (rest from reference TRBV7-9 and TRBJ1-4): DTGVSQNPRHKITKRGQNVTFRCDPISEHNRLYWYRQTLGQGPEFLTYFQNEAQLEKSRLLSDRFSAERPKGSFSTLEIQRTEQGDSAMYLCASSSSGQRNEKLFFGSGTQLSVL.

This chain connects TRBV6-4 to TRBJ2-3; 8 bases line up with TRBD2. J was trimmed by 4 bases and V by 4 bases; bases with no gene match: 7. This CDR3 contains 15 residues. CDR1 and CDR2 (germline): MRHNA, SNTAGT. CDR3 coding DNA: TGTGCCAGCAGTGGCGACACGGGGGGGCCAGATACGCAGTATTTT. Its protein product is CASSGDTGGPDTQYF.

This rearrangement joins TRBV4-2 to TRBJ1-4; no definite D call. V was shortened by 1 base and J by 0 bases, with 12 bases between the two germline ends. This CDR3 is 17 amino acids long. CDR1 LGHNA and CDR2 YNFKEQ come from the germline V gene. The CDR3 sequence: CASSQAASVATNEKLFF. Here the CDR3 DNA reads TGTGCCAGCAGCCAAGCCGCGTCGGTTGCAACTAATGAAAAACTGTTTTTT.

The chain combines TRBV5-6 with TRBJ2-7, with D maybe TRBD2 (5 bases). V lost 4 bases and J 3 bases, leaving 14 bases between the germline ends. The CDR3 has 14 residues. Germline lookup yields CDR1 SGHDT and CDR2 YYEEEE. This CDR3 reads CASSTRGLLYEQYF. The CDR3 DNA reads TGTGCCAGCAGCACCCGCGGACTCCTCTACGAGCAGTACTTC.

The V and J genes are TRBV19 and TRBJ2-2, with D possibly matching TRBD2 (6 bases). This CDR3 region has 15 residues. V lost 7 bases, J lost 3 bases, and 15 bases lay in between. Looked up from germline, CDR1 is LNHDA and CDR2 is SQIVND (reference sequence). This CDR3 is CASILGGVDTGELFF. The CDR3 DNA is TGTGCCAGTATCCTGGGCGGGGTGGACACCGGGGAGCTGTTTTTT.

This clone was observed a single time. V and J are TRBV27 and TRBJ1-2, with 7 nucleotides matching TRBD1. There are 13 residues in the CDR3. CDR1 and CDR2 from the germline V gene are MNHEY and SMNVEV (reference sequence). V lost 6 bases, J lost 3 bases, and 4 bases stayed unmatched. CDR3 DNA: TGTGCCAGCAGCCCGGGGACAGACTATGGCTACACCTTC. This gives the protein CASSPGTDYGYTF.

CDR3 in amino acids: CASSQGASLGYTF. CDR3 nucleotides: TGCGCCAGCAGTCAGGGCGCGTCGCTTGGCTACACCTTC. The chain couples TRBV5-1 to TRBJ1-2, with a tentative D call TRBD1 (5 bases). This CDR3 region has 13 residues. Germline V gives CDR1 SGHRS, CDR2 YFSETQ. The V end was cut by 5 bases, the J end by 7 bases, with 15 bases between.

The rearrangement joins TRBV28 to TRBJ1-1; D not certain. The V gene lost 8 bases and the J gene lost 5 bases, with 15 bases spanning the gap. Germline V gene lookup returns CDR1 MDHEN and CDR2 SYDVKM. This CDR3 is 13 amino acids long. CDR3 protein: CASGTEQRTEAFF. Written as DNA, the CDR3 is TGTGCCAGCGGTACTGAACAGAGAACTGAAGCTTTCTTT.

The rearrangement joins TRBV18 to TRBJ2-1; possibly TRBD1 for D (5 bases). The CDR3 covers 12 residues. Per the germline V gene, CDR1 is KGHSH and CDR2 is LQKENI. The V end lost 3 bases, the J end lost 12 bases, and 12 bases lay between the germline ends. CDR3 sequence (DNA): TGTGCCAGCTCACCGCCATCAGGGTCGCAGTTCTTC. This gives the protein CASSPPSGSQFF.

The CDR3 DNA follows: TGTGCCAGTTTTAGCGGGGGTCGTTTTGAGCAGTTCTTC. Translated, it gives CASFSGGRFEQFF. The V gene is TRBV28, the J gene TRBJ2-1; 9 nucleotides align to TRBD2. V lost 9 bases to trimming and J lost 9 bases; unmatched junction nucleotides: 9. CDR3 length equals 13 residues. The germline CDR1 and CDR2 sequences are MDHEN and SYDVKM.

The J gene is TRBJ1-1, the V gene TRBV6-5; no definite D call. V lost 5 bases to trimming and J lost 1 base, with 8 bases between them. The CDR3 consists of 13 residues. CDR1 is MNHEY, CDR2 SVGAGI, per germline. In DNA, the CDR3 is TGTGCCAGCAGTAGAAACGGGAACACTGAAGCTTTCTTT. The encoded protein is CASSRNGNTEAFF.

The chain uses TRBV9 and TRBJ2-3, with 11 nucleotides matching TRBD2. The junction had 9 bases not matched to a gene; V was cut back by 3 bases and J by 6 bases. The germline gives CDR1 SGDLS, CDR2 YYNGEE. The CDR3 is 16 residues long. As DNA, the CDR3 is TGTGCCAGCAGCGCGGGACTAGCGGAATCTGGGGATACGCAGTATTTT. As protein: CASSAGLAESGDTQYF. Based on the CDR3 plus reference TRBV9 and TRBJ2-3, the full variable domain is DSGVTQTPKHLITATGQRVTLRCSPRSGDLSVYWYQQSLDQGLQFLIQYYNGEERAKGNILERFSAQQFPDLHSELNLSSLELGDSALYFCASSAGLAESGDTQYFGPGTRLTVL.

V and J are TRBV11-3 and TRBJ2-3; TRBD1 might be the D (5 bases). Trimming shortened V by 2 bases and J by 0 bases, and 6 bases separated the two germline ends. The CDR3 runs to 14 residues. Germline V gene lookup returns CDR1 SGHNT and CDR2 YENEEA. DNA for the CDR3: TGTGCCAGCAGCTTATCAGGGAGCACAGATACGCAGTATTTT. Translation gives CASSLSGSTDTQYF. Looking up the rest from reference TRBV11-3 and TRBJ2-3 gives the full variable domain: EAGVVQSPRYKIIEKKQPVAFWCNPISGHNTLYWYLQNLGQGPELLIRYENEEAVDDSQLPKDRFSAERLKGVDSTLKIQPAELGDSAVYLCASSLSGSTDTQYFGPGTRLTVL.